The 2 T cell receptor beta chains below all came from one sample that was sequenced in a study of blood T cell repertoires in COVID-19. Sequencing was performed with immunoSEQ multiplex PCR; in TCRdb, only in-frame clones are kept and a portion is missing. The repertoire has some 430,000 clones, 80% to 95% of them found once; the top ten carry under 0.7%. Sequencing input: PBMCs or T cells enriched from blood (not recorded which). The origin of the receptors is a man in his late teens or twenties who had recovered from COVID-19.

The chain carries TRBV9 and TRBJ2-1; a possible D gene is TRBD1 (5 bases). Per the germline V gene, CDR1 is SGDLS and CDR2 is YYNGEE. The CDR3 contains 16 residues. Trimming stripped 4 bases from V and 5 bases from J, with 19 bases between. Here the CDR3 reads CASSPHQTVPNNEQFF. Here the CDR3 DNA reads TGTGCCAGCAGCCCCCACCAGACAGTTCCAAACAATGAGCAGTTCTTC.

This clone showed up just once. The V gene is TRBV11-2, the J gene TRBJ1-1; D not resolved. Trimming removed 2 bases at V and 0 bases at J, with 7 bases between. Germline V gene lookup returns CDR1 SGHAT and CDR2 FQNNGV. The CDR3 totals 14 residues. CDR3 loop: CASSLKGVNTEAFF. In DNA, the CDR3 is TGTGCCAGCAGCTTAAAAGGAGTGAACACTGAAGCTTTCTTT.